This T cell receptor beta chain was captured by sequencing in a study of control samples from healthy donors and cancer patients. V was cut by 2 bases and J by 4 bases, with 6 bases left in between. The CDR3 is made up of 12 amino acids. Germline CDR1 SEHNR, CDR2 FQNEAQ (reference sequence). Assay: immunoSEQ multiplex PCR; the TCRdb copy retains only in-frame clones and omits some. Among some 40,000 clones listed, 90% to 95% were seen once. This clonotype was obtained from a man in his sixties in good health. This sequence joins TRBV7-9 and TRBJ2-7, with D unresolved. Material: blood. The CDR3 protein is CASSLLRYEQYF. The CDR3 DNA reads TGTGCCAGCAGCTTACTTCGGTACGAGCAGTACTTC.